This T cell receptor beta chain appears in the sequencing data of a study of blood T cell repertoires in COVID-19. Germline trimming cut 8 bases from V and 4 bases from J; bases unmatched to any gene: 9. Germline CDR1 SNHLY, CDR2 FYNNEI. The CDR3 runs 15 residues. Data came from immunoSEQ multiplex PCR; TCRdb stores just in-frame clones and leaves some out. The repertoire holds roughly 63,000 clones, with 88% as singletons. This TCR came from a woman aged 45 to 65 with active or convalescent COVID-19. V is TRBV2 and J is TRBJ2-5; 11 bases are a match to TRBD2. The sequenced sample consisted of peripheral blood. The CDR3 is CASGTSGNRAETQYF. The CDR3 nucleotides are TGTGCCAGCGGGACTAGCGGTAATAGGGCAGAGACCCAGTACTTC.